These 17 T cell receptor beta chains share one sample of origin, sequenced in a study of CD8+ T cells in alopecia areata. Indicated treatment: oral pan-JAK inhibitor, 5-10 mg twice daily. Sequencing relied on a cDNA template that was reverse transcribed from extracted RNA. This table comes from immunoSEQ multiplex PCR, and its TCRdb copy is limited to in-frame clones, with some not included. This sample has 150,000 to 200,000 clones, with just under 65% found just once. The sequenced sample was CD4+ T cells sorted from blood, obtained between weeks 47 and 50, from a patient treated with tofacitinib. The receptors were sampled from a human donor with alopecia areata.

The CDR3 loop is CATSRTEKLFF. The CDR3 coding sequence is TGTGCCACCAGCAGGACTGAAAAACTGTTTTTT. The V call is TRBV15, the J call TRBJ1-4; D gene unclear. The CDR3 runs 11 residues. The V end lost 3 bases, the J end lost 7 bases, and 3 bases lay between the germline ends. Germline V gene lookup returns CDR1 LNHNV and CDR2 YYDKDF (reference sequence). Full variable domain (missing parts from reference TRBV15 and TRBJ1-4): DAMVIQNPRYQVTQFGKPVTLSCSQTLNHNVMYWYQQKSSQAPKLLFHYYDKDFNNEADTPDNFQSRRPNTSFCFLDIRSPGLGDTAMYLCATSRTEKLFFGSGTQLSVL.

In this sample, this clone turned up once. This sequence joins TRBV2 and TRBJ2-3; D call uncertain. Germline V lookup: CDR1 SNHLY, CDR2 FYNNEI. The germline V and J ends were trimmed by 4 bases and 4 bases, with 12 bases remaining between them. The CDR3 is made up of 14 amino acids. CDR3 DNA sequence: TGTGCCAGCAGTGCAGACTTTACGGCAGATACGCAGTATTTT. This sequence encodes CASSADFTADTQYF.

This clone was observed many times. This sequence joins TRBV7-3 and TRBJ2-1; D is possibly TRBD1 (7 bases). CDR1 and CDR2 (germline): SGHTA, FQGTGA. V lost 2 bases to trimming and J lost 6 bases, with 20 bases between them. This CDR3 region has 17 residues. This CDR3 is CASSLSIRPGDSNEQFF. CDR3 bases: TGTGCCAGCAGCTTATCAATTAGGCCGGGGGACAGCAATGAGCAGTTCTTC.

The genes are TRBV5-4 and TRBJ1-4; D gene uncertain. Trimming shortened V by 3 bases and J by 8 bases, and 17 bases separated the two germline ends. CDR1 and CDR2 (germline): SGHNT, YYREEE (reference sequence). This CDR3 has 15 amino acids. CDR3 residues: CASSSLFKGGEKLFF. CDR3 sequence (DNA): TGTGCCAGCAGCTCCCTTTTTAAGGGAGGAGAAAAACTGTTTTTT.

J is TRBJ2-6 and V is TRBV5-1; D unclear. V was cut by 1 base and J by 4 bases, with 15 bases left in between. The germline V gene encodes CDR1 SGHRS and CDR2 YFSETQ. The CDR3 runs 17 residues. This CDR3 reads CASSLQPAGSGANVLTF. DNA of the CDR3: TGCGCCAGCAGCTTGCAACCCGCCGGGTCCGGGGCCAACGTCCTGACTTTC.

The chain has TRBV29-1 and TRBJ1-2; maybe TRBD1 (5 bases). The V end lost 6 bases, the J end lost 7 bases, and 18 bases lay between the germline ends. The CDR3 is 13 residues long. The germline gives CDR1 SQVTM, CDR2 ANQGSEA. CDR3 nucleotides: TGCAGCGTCCCCGGGGGGGGAACGGGTGGCTACACCTTC. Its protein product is CSVPGGGTGGYTF.

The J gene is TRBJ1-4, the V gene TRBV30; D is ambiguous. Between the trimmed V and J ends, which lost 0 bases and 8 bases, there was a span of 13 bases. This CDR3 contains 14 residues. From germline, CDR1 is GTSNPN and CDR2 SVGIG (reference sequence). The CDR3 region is CAWSVEVATEKLFF. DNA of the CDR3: TGTGCCTGGAGTGTTGAGGTGGCGACAGAAAAACTGTTTTTT.

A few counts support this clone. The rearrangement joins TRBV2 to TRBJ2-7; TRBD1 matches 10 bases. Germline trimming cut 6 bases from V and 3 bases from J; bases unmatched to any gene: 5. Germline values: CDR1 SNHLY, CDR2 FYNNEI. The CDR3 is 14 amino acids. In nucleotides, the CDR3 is TGTGCCAGCAGCGGGACAGGGGACTTCTACGAGCAGTACTTC. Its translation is CASSGTGDFYEQYF.

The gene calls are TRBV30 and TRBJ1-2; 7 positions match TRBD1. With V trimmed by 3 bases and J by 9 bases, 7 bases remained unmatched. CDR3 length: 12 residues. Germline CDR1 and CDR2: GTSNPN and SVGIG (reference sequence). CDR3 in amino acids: CAWRPTGVSYTF. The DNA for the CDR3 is TGTGCCTGGAGACCCACAGGGGTTAGCTACACCTTC. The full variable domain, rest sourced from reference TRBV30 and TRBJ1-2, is SQTIHQWPATLVQPVGSPLSLECTVEGTSNPNLYWYRQAAGRGLQLLFYSVGIGQISSEVPQNLSASRPQDRQFILSSKKLLLSDSGFYLCAWRPTGVSYTFGSGTRLTVV.

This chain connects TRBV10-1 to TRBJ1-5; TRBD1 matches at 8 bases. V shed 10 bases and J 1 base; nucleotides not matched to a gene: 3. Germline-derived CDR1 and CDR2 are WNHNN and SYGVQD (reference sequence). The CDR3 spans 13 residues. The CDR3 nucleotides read TGCGCCAAAGGACAGGGAAGCAATCAGCCCCAGCATTTT. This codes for CAKGQGSNQPQHF.

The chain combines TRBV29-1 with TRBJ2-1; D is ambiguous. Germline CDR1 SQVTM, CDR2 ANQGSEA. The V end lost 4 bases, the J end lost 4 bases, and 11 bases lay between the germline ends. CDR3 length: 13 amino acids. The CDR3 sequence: CSVGRTNYNEQFF. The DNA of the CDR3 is TGCAGCGTTGGCCGGACGAATTACAATGAGCAGTTCTTC.

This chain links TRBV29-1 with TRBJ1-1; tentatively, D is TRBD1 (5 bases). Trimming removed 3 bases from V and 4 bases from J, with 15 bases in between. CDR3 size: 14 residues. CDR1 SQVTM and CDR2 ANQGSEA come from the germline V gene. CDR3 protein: CSVERQGMATEAFF. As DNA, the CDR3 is TGCAGCGTTGAGAGGCAGGGTATGGCCACTGAAGCTTTCTTT.

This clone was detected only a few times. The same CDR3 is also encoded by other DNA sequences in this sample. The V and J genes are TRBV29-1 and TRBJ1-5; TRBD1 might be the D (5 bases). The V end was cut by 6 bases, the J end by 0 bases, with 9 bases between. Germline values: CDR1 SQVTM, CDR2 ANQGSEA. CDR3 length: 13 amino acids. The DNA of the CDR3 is TGCAGCGTCGAGACAGATAGCAATCAGCCCCAGCATTTT. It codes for CSVETDSNQPQHF.

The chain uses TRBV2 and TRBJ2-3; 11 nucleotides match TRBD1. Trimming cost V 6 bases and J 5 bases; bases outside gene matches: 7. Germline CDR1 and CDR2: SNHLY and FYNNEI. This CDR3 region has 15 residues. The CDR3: CASREDRGQGDTQYF. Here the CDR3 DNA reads TGTGCCAGCAGAGAGGACAGGGGGCAGGGAGATACGCAGTATTTT. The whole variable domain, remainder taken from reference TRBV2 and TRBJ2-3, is EPEVTQTPSHQVTQMGQEVILRCVPISNHLYFYWYRQILGQKVEFLVSFYNNEISEKSEIFDDQFSVERPDGSNFTLKIRSTKLEDSAMYFCASREDRGQGDTQYFGPGTRLTVL.

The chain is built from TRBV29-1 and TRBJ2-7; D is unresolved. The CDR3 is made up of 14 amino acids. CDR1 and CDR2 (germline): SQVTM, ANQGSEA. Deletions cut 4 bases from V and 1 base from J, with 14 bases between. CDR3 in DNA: TGCAGCGTTGGGCCCAATACCGGATCCTACGAGCAGTACTTC. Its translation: CSVGPNTGSYEQYF.

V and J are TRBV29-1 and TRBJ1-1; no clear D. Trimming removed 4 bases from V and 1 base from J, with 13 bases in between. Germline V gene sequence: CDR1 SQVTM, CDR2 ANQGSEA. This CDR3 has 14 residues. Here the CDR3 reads CSVGSVRANTEAFF. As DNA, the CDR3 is TGCAGCGTTGGATCGGTCCGGGCGAACACTGAAGCTTTCTTT.

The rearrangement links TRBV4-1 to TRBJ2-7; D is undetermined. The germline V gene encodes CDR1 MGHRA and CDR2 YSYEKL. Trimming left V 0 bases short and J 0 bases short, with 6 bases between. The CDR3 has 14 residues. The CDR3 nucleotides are TGCGCCAGCAGCCAAGACCCCAACTCCTACGAGCAGTACTTC. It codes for CASSQDPNSYEQYF.